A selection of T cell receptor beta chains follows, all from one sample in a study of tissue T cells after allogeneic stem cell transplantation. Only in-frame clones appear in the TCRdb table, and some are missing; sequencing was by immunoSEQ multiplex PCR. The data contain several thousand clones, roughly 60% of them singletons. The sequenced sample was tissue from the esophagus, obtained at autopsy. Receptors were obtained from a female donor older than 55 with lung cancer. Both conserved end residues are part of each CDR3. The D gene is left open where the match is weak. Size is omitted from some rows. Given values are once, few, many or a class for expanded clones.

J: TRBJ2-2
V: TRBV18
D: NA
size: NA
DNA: TGTGCCAGCTCACCTCAGACGGACACCGGGGAGCTGTTTTTT
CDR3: CASSPQTDTGELFF

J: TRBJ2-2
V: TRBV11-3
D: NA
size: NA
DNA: TGTGCCAGCAGCTTGGAGGTTACCACCACCGGGGAGCTGTTTTTT
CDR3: CASSLEVTTTGELFF

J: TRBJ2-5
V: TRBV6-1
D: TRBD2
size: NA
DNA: TGTGCCAGCAGTGAAGGGTGGAGCGGGGGACAAGAGACCCAGTACTTC
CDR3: CASSEGWSGGQETQYF

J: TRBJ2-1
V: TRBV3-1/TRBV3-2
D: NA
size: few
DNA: TGTGCCAGCAGTCGGGGGACCTACAATGAGCAGTTCTTC
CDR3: CASSRGTYNEQFF

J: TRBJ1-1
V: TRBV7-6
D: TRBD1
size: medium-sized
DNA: TGTGCCAGCAGCTCTCGACAGGGAGGAGAAGCTTTCTTT
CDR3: CASSSRQGGEAFF

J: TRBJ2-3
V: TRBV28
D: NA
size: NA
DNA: TGTGCCAGCAGTCTCGGTACAAAGCGAGATACGCAGTATTTT
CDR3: CASSLGTKRDTQYF

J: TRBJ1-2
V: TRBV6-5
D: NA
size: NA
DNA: TGTGCCAGCAGCTATGGTTATGGCTACACCTTC
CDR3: CASSYGYGYTF

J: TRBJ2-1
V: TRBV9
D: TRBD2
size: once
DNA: TGTGCCAGCAGCGTACTAGCGGGAGTCGGGGAGCAGTTCTTC
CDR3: CASSVLAGVGEQFF

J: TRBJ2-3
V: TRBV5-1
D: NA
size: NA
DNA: TGCGCCAGCAGCTTGGCCCCGGGAACCGGCACAGATACGCAGTATTTT
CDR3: CASSLAPGTGTDTQYF

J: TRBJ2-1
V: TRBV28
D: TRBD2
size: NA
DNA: TGTGCCAGCAGGGGGACCGGGACTAGCTCCTACAATGAGCAGTTCTTC
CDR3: CASRGTGTSSYNEQFF

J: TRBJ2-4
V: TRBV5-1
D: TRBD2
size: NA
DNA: TGCGCCAGCAGCTCTAATCCGGGACTAGCGGGAGGCCCAGCGACAATAGCCAAAAACATTCAGTACTTC
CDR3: CASSSNPGLAGGPATIAKNIQYF

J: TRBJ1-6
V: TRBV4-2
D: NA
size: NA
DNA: TGTGCCAGCAGCCCTACGGGTTATGGGAATTCACCCCTCCACTTT
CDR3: CASSPTGYGNSPLHF

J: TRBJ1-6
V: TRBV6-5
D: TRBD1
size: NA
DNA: TGTGCCAGCAGTTACGGGGGGACAGTGAATAATTCACCCCTCCACTTT
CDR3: CASSYGGTVNNSPLHF

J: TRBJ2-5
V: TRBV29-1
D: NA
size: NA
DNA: TGCAGCTTTCGGACTATTCGGGAGACCCAGTACTTC
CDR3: CSFRTIRETQYF

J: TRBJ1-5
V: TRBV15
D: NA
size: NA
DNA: TGTGCCACCAGCAGAGGAGGTGTATTTCAGCCCCAGCATTTT
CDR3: CATSRGGVFQPQHF

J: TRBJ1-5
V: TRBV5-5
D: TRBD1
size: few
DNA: TGTGCCAGCAGCTTGCTCGGGACAGGGCTTATGAATCAGCCCCAGCATTTT
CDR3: CASSLLGTGLMNQPQHF

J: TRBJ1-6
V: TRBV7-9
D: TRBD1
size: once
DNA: TGTGCCAGCACCATACAGGGGGAGAATTCACCCCTCCACTTT
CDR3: CASTIQGENSPLHF

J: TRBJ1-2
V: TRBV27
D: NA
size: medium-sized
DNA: TGTGCCAGCAGTTTTTCCAGCACCAACTATGGCTACACCTTC
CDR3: CASSFSSTNYGYTF

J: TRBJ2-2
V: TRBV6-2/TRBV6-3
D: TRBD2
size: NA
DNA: TGTGCCAGCAGTTACGACGGCGGGGGGGCCGTCGGGGAGCTGTTTTTT
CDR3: CASSYDGGGAVGELFF

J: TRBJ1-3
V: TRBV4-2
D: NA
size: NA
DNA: TGTGCCAGCAGCCATGCCAGCTCTGGAAACACCATATATTTT
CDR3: CASSHASSGNTIYF

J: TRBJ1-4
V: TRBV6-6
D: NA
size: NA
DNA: TGTGCCAGCAGCCGGGAGGGTGGCACTAATGAAAAACTGTTTTTT
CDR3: CASSREGGTNEKLFF

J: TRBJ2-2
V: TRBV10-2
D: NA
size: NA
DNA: TGCGCCAGCAGTGGGCAGGGGATAGGTGAGGGCACCGGGGAGCTGTTTTTT
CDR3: CASSGQGIGEGTGELFF

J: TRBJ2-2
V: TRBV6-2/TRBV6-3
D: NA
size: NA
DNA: TGTGCCAGCAGCCAGGGGCAGGGTATGGCCGGGGAGCTGTTTTTT
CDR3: CASSQGQGMAGELFF

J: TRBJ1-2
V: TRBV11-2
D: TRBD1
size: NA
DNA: TGTGCCAGCAGCTTAAACGCAAACAGGGGGATCTTTGGCTACACCTTC
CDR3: CASSLNANRGIFGYTF

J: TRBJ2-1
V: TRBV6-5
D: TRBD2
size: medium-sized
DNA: TGTGCCAGCAGCCCCGGCCGGGGGGGACACAATGAGCAGTTCTTC
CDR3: CASSPGRGGHNEQFF

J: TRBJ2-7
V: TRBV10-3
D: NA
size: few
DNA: TGTGCCATCAGTGAGGCGGGTGGCGAGCAGTACTTC
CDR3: CAISEAGGEQYF

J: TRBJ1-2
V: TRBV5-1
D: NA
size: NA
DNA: TGCGCCAGCAGCTTGGAGGGGCTCGACTATGGCTACACCTTC
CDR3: CASSLEGLDYGYTF

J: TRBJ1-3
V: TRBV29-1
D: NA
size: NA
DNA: TGCAGCGTGAGGAGCGCAGTCTCTGGAAACACCATATATTTT
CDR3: CSVRSAVSGNTIYF